What follows are 5 T cell receptor beta chains derived from one specimen sequenced in a study of T cell repertoires in cytomegalovirus infection. TCRdb reanalysed the reads using MiXCR and keeps one entry per CDR3 protein. The sample has 210,000 or so distinct CDR3 sequences; approximately 6.7% are singletons. Sequencing was done on a sample of PBMCs. The origin of the receptors is a human donor in good health (CMV status not recorded). Some clones in this sample may be carry-over from other donors' samples.

This clonotype has ten or more counts. The rearrangement uses TRBV23-1 and TRBJ1-1; a possible D gene is TRBD1 (5 bases). TRBV23-1 is labeled an ORF, and its function is uncertain. This CDR3 spans 14 amino acids. Trimming pared 7 bases from V and 11 bases from J, leaving 23 bases between. CDR3 DNA: TGCGCCAGCATCCCGCGCCCAGGGAGTGCACTGGCTTTCTTT. Encoded protein: CASIPRPGSALAFF.

This clonotype was seen many times. This rearrangement joins TRBV7-2 to TRBJ1-1; D gene ambiguous. Germline V lookup: CDR1 SGHTA, CDR2 FQGNSA. The V gene lost 5 bases and the J gene lost 2 bases, with 12 bases spanning the gap. This CDR3 has 14 amino acids. The CDR3 loop reads CASSATSSNTEAFF. CDR3 nucleotides: TGTGCCAGCAGCGCGACCTCCTCTAACACTGAAGCTTTCTTT.

CDR3 sequence (DNA): TGTGCCAGCAGTTTCTTTGGTGGGGGTACGCAGTATTTT. It yields the protein CASSFFGGGTQYF. This chain connects TRBV28 to TRBJ2-3; D could derive from TRBD1 or TRBD2 (5 bases each). There are 13 residues in the CDR3. The V and J ends lost 3 bases and 8 bases respectively, with 12 bases between them. In germline, CDR1 is MDHEN, CDR2 SYDVKM.

This clonotype was seen ten or more times. The V call is TRBV7-2, the J call TRBJ1-1; D unresolved. Germline V gene sequence: CDR1 SGHTA, CDR2 FQGNSA. The length of the CDR3 is 14 residues. Trimming stripped 4 bases from V and 1 base from J, with 10 bases between. The CDR3 sequence: CASSYRTGNTEAFF. The CDR3 bases are TGTGCCAGCAGCTATCGGACGGGGAACACTGAAGCTTTCTTT.

This clonotype was recorded many times. V and J are TRBV7-2 and TRBJ2-1, with TRBD1 identical over 10 bases. V was clipped by 5 bases and J by 6 bases; unmatched bases: 4. The CDR3 extends over 14 amino acids. Looked up from germline, CDR1 is SGHTA and CDR2 is FQGNSA. This CDR3 reads CASSLDRGLNEQFF. Here the CDR3 DNA reads TGTGCCAGCAGCCTTGACAGGGGGCTCAATGAGCAGTTCTTC.